The 15 T cell receptor gamma chains given below trace back to one sample, sequenced in a study of gamma-delta T cells after stem cell transplantation. TCRdb made new clone calls on the RT-PCR reads using CATT. The sample holds some 4,500 gamma-chain clones, about 20% seen once. Material for sequencing was gamma-delta T cells. The receptors shown here come from a human donor. It is not recorded whose cells these are; they may come from a transplant donor.

The rearrangement links TRGV2 to TRGJ1 or TRGJ2. The CDR3 has 13 amino acids. The germline gives CDR1 EGSNGY, CDR2 YDSYNSKV. V lost 2 bases and J lost 4; bases outside the gene matches: 5. The chain's CDR3 is CATWDETYYKKLF. The CDR3 nucleotides are TGTGCCACCTGGGACGAGACGTATTATAAGAAACTCTTT.

J is TRGJ1 or TRGJ2 and V is TRGV2. V lost 1 base and J lost 2; bases outside the gene matches: 8. Germline loops: CDR1 EGSNGY, CDR2 YDSYNSKV. The CDR3 loop spans 15 amino acids. The CDR3 DNA reads as TGTGCCACCTGGGACGGCCCTAGTTATTATTATAAGAAACTCTTT. Amino acid sequence: CATWDGPSYYYKKLF.

As concerns this clone: The germline gene is not matched at one end of the junction; a read error may be the cause. This chain uses TRGV2 with TRGJ1 or TRGJ2. Germline V CDR1 and CDR2: EGSNGY, YDSYNSKV. The CDR3 length is 10 residues. CDR3 nucleotide sequence: TGTACCACCTGGGACGTTAAGAAACTCTTT. Translated, it gives CTTWDVKKLF.

This clone is labeled medium-sized (0.01 to 0.1%). V and J are TRGV9 and TRGJP. The CDR3 is 16 amino acids. Germline CDR1 GITISATS, CDR2 ISYDGTV (reference sequence). Unmatched junction bases numbered 5, after V lost 0 bases and J lost 9 bases. This CDR3 is CALWEVHGLGKKIKVF. CDR3 bases: TGTGCCTTGTGGGAGGTGCACGGGTTGGGCAAAAAAATCAAGGTATTT.

The chain joins TRGV4 to TRGJ1 or TRGJ2. This CDR3 spans 14 amino acids. From germline, CDR1 is EGSTGY and CDR2 YDSYTSSV. The trim removed 3 bases at V and 0 bases at J, leaving 5 bases unmatched. Here the CDR3 DNA reads TGTGCCACCTGGGATAGGGCGAATTATTATAAGAAACTCTTT. Translated: CATWDRANYYKKLF.

With regard to this clone: This clone may be a read error of a much larger clone one base away. Other DNA sequences in this sample translate to the same CDR3. The rearrangement joins TRGV9 to TRGJP. J gave up 4 bases and V 3 bases, and 3 bases lay outside the gene matches. The CDR3 covers 16 residues. Germline CDR1 GITISATS, CDR2 ISYDGTV (reference sequence). Here the CDR3 DNA reads TGTGCCTTGTGGGAGCCCCAAGAGTTGGGCAAAAAAATCAAGGTATTT. It encodes CALWEPQELGKKIKVF.

This CDR3 reads CATWDVEASDWIKTF. The CDR3 coding sequence is TGTGCCACCTGGGACGTGGAGGCCAGTGATTGGATCAAGACGTTT. The V and J genes are TRGV4 and TRGJP2. The CDR3 totals 15 residues. J gave up 5 bases and V 4 bases, and 10 bases lay outside the gene matches. Germline CDR1 EGSTGY, CDR2 YDSYTSSV.

This clone has more than one count but fewer than ten. The chain has TRGV3 and TRGJ1 or TRGJ2. Germline CDR1 is VTNTFY and CDR2 is YDVSTARD (reference sequence). V trimming: 0 bases; J trimming: 6 bases; junction bases outside the gene matches: 5. This CDR3 spans 13 amino acids. In nucleotides, the CDR3 is TGTGCCACCTGGGACAGGCGAGCTTATAAGAAACTCTTT. This encodes CATWDRRAYKKLF.

This clone was seen a handful of times. V is TRGV3 and J is TRGJ1 or TRGJ2. Germline assignment: CDR1 VTNTFY and CDR2 YDVSTARD (reference sequence). V gave up 1 base and J gave up 0 bases; unmatched junction bases: 3. The CDR3 covers 14 residues. The CDR3 region is CATWDSKNYYKKLF. The CDR3 bases are TGTGCCACCTGGGACAGTAAGAATTATTATAAGAAACTCTTT.

V is TRGV3 and J is TRGJP2. Losses at the gene ends were 5 bases for V and 5 bases for J; bases not matched to a gene: 5. CDR3 size: 13 residues. Germline CDR1 VTNTFY, CDR2 YDVSTARD (reference sequence). The CDR3 coding sequence is TGTGCCACCTGGGGAAGGAGTGATTGGATCAAGACGTTT. The encoded protein is CATWGRSDWIKTF.

This chain connects TRGV9 to TRGJ1 or TRGJ2. Germline V gene sequence: CDR1 GITISATS, CDR2 ISYDGTV (reference sequence). V gave up 0 bases and J gave up 12 bases; unmatched junction bases: 5. The CDR3 sequence is 11 residues long. The CDR3 loop is CALWEVHWKLF. The CDR3 DNA reads as TGTGCCTTGTGGGAGGTGCACTGGAAACTCTTT.

CDR3 protein: CATWDAGGKLF. Here the CDR3 DNA reads TGTGCCACCTGGGACGCCGGGGGGAAACTCTTT. The chain employs TRGV2 and TRGJ1 or TRGJ2. This CDR3 has 11 residues. Germline CDR1 and CDR2: EGSNGY and YDSYNSKV. Trimming removed 2 bases from V and 12 bases from J; junction bases left unmatched: 7.

The V and J genes are TRGV2 and TRGJP2. CDR3 length: 19 amino acids. Germline V gene sequence: CDR1 EGSNGY, CDR2 YDSYNSKV. The J segment lost 2 bases and the V segment lost 2 bases, leaving 17 bases of the junction unmatched. The CDR3 spells CATWDDPITYRSSDWIKTF. CDR3 in DNA: TGTGCCACCTGGGACGACCCTATTACTTATAGGAGTAGTGATTGGATCAAGACGTTT.

On this clone itself: One end of the junction is discordant with germline, which a read error may explain. This rearrangement joins TRGV3 to TRGJ1 or TRGJ2. The length of the CDR3 is 15 residues. Germline values: CDR1 VTNTFY, CDR2 YDVSTARD (reference sequence). The CDR3 DNA is TGTGCCGCCTGGGACAGGCCGAGGGTTTACTATAAGAAACTCTTT. It codes for CAAWDRPRVYYKKLF.

Remarks on this clone: At the DNA level, this CDR3 is encoded by other sequences in the same sample as well. This sequence joins TRGV8 and TRGJ1 or TRGJ2. V lost 3 bases and J lost 3; bases outside the gene matches: 5. The germline gives CDR1 VENAVY, CDR2 YDSYNSRV. The CDR3 runs 13 residues. CDR3 region: CATWDRLYYKKLF. The CDR3 coding sequence is TGTGCCACCTGGGATCGCCTTTATTATAAGAAACTCTTT.